A selection of T cell receptor beta chains follows, all from one sample in a study of cytomegalovirus exposure and HLA in healthy donors. Only in-frame clones appear in the TCRdb table, and some are missing; sequencing was by immunoSEQ multiplex PCR. The sample carries approximately 58,000 clones, over 90% recorded once. Sequencing was carried out using PBMCs. These receptors came from a man between 18 and 29 years old in good health and CMV-seronegative. CDR3s include the opening cysteine and the closing phenylalanine or tryptophan. Each record gives: CDR3 DNA, CDR3 protein, V gene, clone size, D gene, J gene. The D gene is left open where the match is weak. Clone size is given for some rows only: seen once, a few or many times, or a class if the clone is expanded.

CDR3nt: TGTGCCAGCAGTTCAGATTGGGCCTCAAACACCGGGGAGCTGTTTTTT
CDR3aa: CASSSDWASNTGELFF
v_gene: TRBV27
abundance: NA
d_gene: NA
j_gene: TRBJ2-2

CDR3nt: TGTGCCAGCTCACCCCGGGAGAGCTCCTACAATGAGCAGTTCTTC
CDR3aa: CASSPRESSYNEQFF
v_gene: TRBV18
abundance: NA
d_gene: NA
j_gene: TRBJ2-1

CDR3nt: TGTGCCAGCAGCTTACAGGGGGTCCCCAGCACAGATACGCAGTATTTT
CDR3aa: CASSLQGVPSTDTQYF
v_gene: TRBV7-3
abundance: NA
d_gene: TRBD1
j_gene: TRBJ2-3

CDR3nt: TGTGCCAGCAGCTCGCTGATCTATTCTAATGAGCAGTTCTTC
CDR3aa: CASSSLIYSNEQFF
v_gene: TRBV11-2
abundance: NA
d_gene: NA
j_gene: TRBJ2-1

CDR3nt: TGTGCCAGCAGCCTAGCCCTGACTAGCGGGACCATCACAGATACGCAGTATTTT
CDR3aa: CASSLALTSGTITDTQYF
v_gene: TRBV28
abundance: NA
d_gene: TRBD2
j_gene: TRBJ2-3

CDR3nt: TGTGCCAGTAGCCCGACTAGCGGGAGGGCCAACGAGCAGTACTTC
CDR3aa: CASSPTSGRANEQYF
v_gene: TRBV19
abundance: NA
d_gene: TRBD2
j_gene: TRBJ2-7

CDR3nt: TGTGCCAGCAGCTCCGGGACAGGGAACAATGAGCAGTTCTTC
CDR3aa: CASSSGTGNNEQFF
v_gene: TRBV7-9
abundance: NA
d_gene: TRBD1
j_gene: TRBJ2-1

CDR3nt: TGCGCCAGCAGCTTTACAGGGGAGACCACAGATACGCAGTATTTT
CDR3aa: CASSFTGETTDTQYF
v_gene: TRBV5-1
abundance: NA
d_gene: TRBD1
j_gene: TRBJ2-3

CDR3nt: TGTGCCACCAGCAGAGAGGTTTTGAGGGACTGGGCCAACGTCCTGACTTTC
CDR3aa: CATSREVLRDWANVLTF
v_gene: TRBV15
abundance: few
d_gene: NA
j_gene: TRBJ2-6

CDR3nt: TGCAGCGTTGAAGATACGGCCAGCGGGAGGACCGGGGAGCTGTTTTTT
CDR3aa: CSVEDTASGRTGELFF
v_gene: TRBV29-1
abundance: NA
d_gene: TRBD2
j_gene: TRBJ2-2

CDR3nt: TGTGCCATCAGCGCAGGTACCGAGCAGTACTTC
CDR3aa: CAISAGTEQYF
v_gene: TRBV10-3
abundance: NA
d_gene: NA
j_gene: TRBJ2-7

CDR3nt: TGTGCCAGCAGCCAAGCGGGAGTGTCGGGCAATGAGCAGTTCTTC
CDR3aa: CASSQAGVSGNEQFF
v_gene: TRBV14
abundance: NA
d_gene: NA
j_gene: TRBJ2-1

CDR3nt: TGTGCCAGCAGTGATTTAAACACCGGGGAGCTGTTTTTT
CDR3aa: CASSDLNTGELFF
v_gene: TRBV25-1
abundance: NA
d_gene: NA
j_gene: TRBJ2-2

CDR3nt: TGTGCCTGGAGTGTACAGGTCACCAGCTACGAGCAGTACTTC
CDR3aa: CAWSVQVTSYEQYF
v_gene: TRBV30
abundance: NA
d_gene: NA
j_gene: TRBJ2-7

CDR3nt: TGTGCCATCACCCAGTCTTCTAGCACAGATACGCAGTATTTT
CDR3aa: CAITQSSSTDTQYF
v_gene: TRBV10-3
abundance: NA
d_gene: NA
j_gene: TRBJ2-3

CDR3nt: TGTGCCAGCAGCTTGGTTGACAGCTACGAGCAGTACTTC
CDR3aa: CASSLVDSYEQYF
v_gene: TRBV5-6
abundance: NA
d_gene: NA
j_gene: TRBJ2-7

CDR3nt: TGTGCCAGCAGTTCTGTAGCGGGAGTCGAGCAGTACTTC
CDR3aa: CASSSVAGVEQYF
v_gene: TRBV5-6
abundance: NA
d_gene: TRBD2
j_gene: TRBJ2-7

CDR3nt: TGCGCCAGCAGCCAAGCCTCCGGGAGGGCGGAATTCTACGAGCAGTACTTC
CDR3aa: CASSQASGRAEFYEQYF
v_gene: TRBV4-3
abundance: once
d_gene: TRBD2
j_gene: TRBJ2-7

CDR3nt: TGTGCCAGCAGCCAACCCCTAGCGGGAGCCACAGATACGCAGTATTTT
CDR3aa: CASSQPLAGATDTQYF
v_gene: TRBV7-9
abundance: NA
d_gene: TRBD2
j_gene: TRBJ2-3

CDR3nt: TGTGCCAGCAGCTTTCAGGGGGCGAGGGGCACAGATACGCAGTATTTT
CDR3aa: CASSFQGARGTDTQYF
v_gene: TRBV11-2
abundance: NA
d_gene: TRBD1
j_gene: TRBJ2-3

CDR3nt: TGTGCCAGCAGCCCATTTACCGGCAACAGTCCCTACGAGCAGTACTTC
CDR3aa: CASSPFTGNSPYEQYF
v_gene: TRBV7-9
abundance: NA
d_gene: NA
j_gene: TRBJ2-7

CDR3nt: TGCGCCAGCAGTCAATCGTGGGGAACTAGCGGGAGGTTGGATGAGCAGTTCTTC
CDR3aa: CASSQSWGTSGRLDEQFF
v_gene: TRBV23-1
abundance: NA
d_gene: TRBD2
j_gene: TRBJ2-1

CDR3nt: TGTGCCAGCAGCCAAACCTCCTACGGCGAGCAGTACTTC
CDR3aa: CASSQTSYGEQYF
v_gene: TRBV14
abundance: NA
d_gene: NA
j_gene: TRBJ2-7

CDR3nt: TGTGCCAGCAGCTGGGCCCGTGGGAGGAATGAGCAGTTCTTC
CDR3aa: CASSWARGRNEQFF
v_gene: TRBV28
abundance: NA
d_gene: NA
j_gene: TRBJ2-1

CDR3nt: TGTGCCAGCAGCCCAGTTCTAATAGGAGGGCCGTCGGACTTC
CDR3aa: CASSPVLIGGPSDF
v_gene: TRBV5-6
abundance: few
d_gene: NA
j_gene: TRBJ2-7

CDR3nt: TGTGCCAGCAGTTATGCGCATGAAGCTAACTATGGCTACACCTTC
CDR3aa: CASSYAHEANYGYTF
v_gene: TRBV6-6
abundance: NA
d_gene: NA
j_gene: TRBJ1-2

CDR3nt: TGCGCCAGCAGCTCCGAAAGGACTAGGAATGAGCAGTTCTTC
CDR3aa: CASSSERTRNEQFF
v_gene: TRBV10-1
abundance: NA
d_gene: TRBD2
j_gene: TRBJ2-1

CDR3nt: TGTGCCAGTAGTAAAGGACTAGCGGGAGAGACCCAGTACTTC
CDR3aa: CASSKGLAGETQYF
v_gene: TRBV19
abundance: NA
d_gene: TRBD2
j_gene: TRBJ2-5

CDR3nt: TGTGCCAGTAGTGCCCGGGACTCAGATACGCAGTATTTT
CDR3aa: CASSARDSDTQYF
v_gene: TRBV19
abundance: once
d_gene: NA
j_gene: TRBJ2-3

CDR3nt: TGTGCCAGCAGCCTAACTACTAGCGGACGCCCGAACACTGAAGCTTTCTTT
CDR3aa: CASSLTTSGRPNTEAFF
v_gene: TRBV5-6
abundance: NA
d_gene: NA
j_gene: TRBJ1-1

CDR3nt: TGTGCCAGCTCATGGACAGGGGGCGGCGAGCAGTACTTC
CDR3aa: CASSWTGGGEQYF
v_gene: TRBV9
abundance: NA
d_gene: TRBD1
j_gene: TRBJ2-7

CDR3nt: TGTGCCAGCAGCGTAAGAGGGGGGAACACTGAAGCTTTCTTT
CDR3aa: CASSVRGGNTEAFF
v_gene: TRBV9
abundance: NA
d_gene: NA
j_gene: TRBJ1-1

CDR3nt: TGTGCCTGCTCGTTCCGGGGGACGCAGTATTTT
CDR3aa: CACSFRGTQYF
v_gene: TRBV30
abundance: NA
d_gene: NA
j_gene: TRBJ2-3

CDR3nt: TGCGCCAGCAGCCAAGATTCCCAGTTCCAAGAGACCCAGTACTTC
CDR3aa: CASSQDSQFQETQYF
v_gene: TRBV4-1
abundance: NA
d_gene: NA
j_gene: TRBJ2-5

CDR3nt: TGCAGCGGCCAAAGACAGGGTGGAAACACCATATATTTT
CDR3aa: CSGQRQGGNTIYF
v_gene: TRBV29-1
abundance: NA
d_gene: TRBD1
j_gene: TRBJ1-3

CDR3nt: TGTGCCAGCAGTTTATGGGAGTCGGACACTGAAGCTTTCTTT
CDR3aa: CASSLWESDTEAFF
v_gene: TRBV28
abundance: NA
d_gene: NA
j_gene: TRBJ1-1

CDR3nt: TGTGCCAGCAGCCAAGACGTGGTACGGCAGGGGCTCAGGGGGGAGCTGTTTTTT
CDR3aa: CASSQDVVRQGLRGELFF
v_gene: TRBV4-2
abundance: NA
d_gene: NA
j_gene: TRBJ2-2

CDR3nt: TGTGCCAGCAGCCACGACAGGGTCAGTAGCTCTGGGGCCAACGTCCTGACTTTC
CDR3aa: CASSHDRVSSSGANVLTF
v_gene: TRBV5-4
abundance: once
d_gene: TRBD1
j_gene: TRBJ2-6

CDR3nt: TGCGCCAGCAGCTTGGTAACTTACAGGGACAGGGGGCGAAGAGATACGCAGTATTTT
CDR3aa: CASSLVTYRDRGRRDTQYF
v_gene: TRBV5-1
abundance: NA
d_gene: TRBD1
j_gene: TRBJ2-3

CDR3nt: TGTGCCAGCGGGGAGCGGGGAAGGGCCACTGAAGCTTTCTTT
CDR3aa: CASGERGRATEAFF
v_gene: TRBV28
abundance: NA
d_gene: NA
j_gene: TRBJ1-1

CDR3nt: TGTGCCAGCAGCCCAGGTGTTCACTCCTCCTACAATGAGCAGTTCTTC
CDR3aa: CASSPGVHSSYNEQFF
v_gene: TRBV14
abundance: NA
d_gene: NA
j_gene: TRBJ2-1

CDR3nt: TGTGCAAGTCGGCCCCGGACAGGGGATAACTACGAGCAGTACTTC
CDR3aa: CASRPRTGDNYEQYF
v_gene: TRBV12-2
abundance: NA
d_gene: NA
j_gene: TRBJ2-7